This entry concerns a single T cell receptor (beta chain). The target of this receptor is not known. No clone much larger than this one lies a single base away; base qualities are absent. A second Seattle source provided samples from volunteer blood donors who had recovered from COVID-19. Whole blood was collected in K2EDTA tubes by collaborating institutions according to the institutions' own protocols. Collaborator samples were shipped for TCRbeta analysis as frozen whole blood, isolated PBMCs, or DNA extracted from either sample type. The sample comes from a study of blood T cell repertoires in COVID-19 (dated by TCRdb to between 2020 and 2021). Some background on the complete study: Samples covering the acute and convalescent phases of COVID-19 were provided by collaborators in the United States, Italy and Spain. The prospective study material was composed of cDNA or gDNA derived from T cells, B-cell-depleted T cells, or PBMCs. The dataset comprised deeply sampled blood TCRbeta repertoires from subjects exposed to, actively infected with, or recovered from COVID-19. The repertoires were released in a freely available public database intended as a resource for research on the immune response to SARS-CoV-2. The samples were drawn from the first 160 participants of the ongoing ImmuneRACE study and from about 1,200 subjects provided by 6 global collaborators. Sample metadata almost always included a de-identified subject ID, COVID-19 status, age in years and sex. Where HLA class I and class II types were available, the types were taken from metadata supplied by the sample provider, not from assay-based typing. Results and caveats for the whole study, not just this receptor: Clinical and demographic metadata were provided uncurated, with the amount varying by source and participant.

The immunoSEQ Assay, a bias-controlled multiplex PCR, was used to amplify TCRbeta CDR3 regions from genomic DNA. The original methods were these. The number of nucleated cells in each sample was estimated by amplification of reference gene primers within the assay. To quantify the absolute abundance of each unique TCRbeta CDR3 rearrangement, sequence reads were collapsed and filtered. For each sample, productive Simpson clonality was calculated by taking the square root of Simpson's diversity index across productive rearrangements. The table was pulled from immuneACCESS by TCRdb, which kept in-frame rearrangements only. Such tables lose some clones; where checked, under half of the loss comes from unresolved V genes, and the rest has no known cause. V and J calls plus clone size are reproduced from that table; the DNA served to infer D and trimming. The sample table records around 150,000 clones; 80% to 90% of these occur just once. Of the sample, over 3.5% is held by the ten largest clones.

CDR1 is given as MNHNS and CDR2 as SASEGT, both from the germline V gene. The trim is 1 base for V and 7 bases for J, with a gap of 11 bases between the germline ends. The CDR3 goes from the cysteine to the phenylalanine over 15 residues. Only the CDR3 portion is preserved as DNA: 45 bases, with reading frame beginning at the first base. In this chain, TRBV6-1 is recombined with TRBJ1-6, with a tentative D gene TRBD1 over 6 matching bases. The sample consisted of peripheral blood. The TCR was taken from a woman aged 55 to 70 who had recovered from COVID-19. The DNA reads TGTGCCAGCAGTGAAGACAGGGCGCAAAATTCACCCCTCCACTTT. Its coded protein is CASSEDRAQNSPLHF.